This entry features one T cell receptor beta chain sequence. The antigen remains undetermined. It was at deep level that the assay was run. Here immunoSEQ multiplex PCR was the method, and the copy in TCRdb shows in-frame clones only, minus some. Of about 520,000 clones in the sample, approximately 94% were seen once. These data belong to a study of shared clonotypes between healthy human individuals. Points from the study as a whole: Represented diversity (both genetic and exposure-history) was limited by the small number of donors. Larger estimated richness was generally recorded for naive subsets relative to memory subsets. Sampling used blood alone; tissue repertoires probably differ.

J gave up 1 base and V 4 bases, and 2 bases lay outside the gene matches. Germline V gives CDR1 LNHDA, CDR2 SQIVND (reference sequence). CDR3 length: 14 amino acids. This chain joins TRBV19 and TRBJ1-1; 8 bases map to TRBD1. The source of this sequence is a young woman in good health. Material for sequencing was naive CD4+ T cells sorted from blood. As for subset: CD45RA+ positively selected. In DNA form, the CDR3 reads TGTGCCAGTAGTAAGGACAGGGAGAACACTGAAGCTTTCTTT. This translates into CASSKDRENTEAFF.